This TCR beta chain appears in the sequencing data of a study of blood T cell repertoires in COVID-19. Here immunoSEQ multiplex PCR was the method, and the copy in TCRdb shows in-frame clones only, minus some. In the table there are about 66,000 clones, approximately 86% of which are singletons. This clone was seen only once. Germline CDR1 is SQVTM and CDR2 is ANQGSEA. CDR3 length: 14 amino acids. V lost 7 bases to trimming and J lost 3 bases, with 15 bases between them. The source of this sequence is a man between 60 and 75 years old with acute or convalescent COVID-19. This sequence joins TRBV29-1 and TRBJ1-4, with D maybe TRBD1 (5 bases). Sample: peripheral blood. This chain's CDR3 is CSESKGLANEKLFF. Here the CDR3 DNA reads TGCAGCGAGTCGAAGGGACTCGCTAATGAAAAACTGTTTTTT.